Listed below are T cell receptor beta chains from one sample, sequenced in a study of blood T cell repertoires in COVID-19. The assay was immunoSEQ multiplex PCR, and TCRdb's table has in-frame clones only and misses some. The sample has a few hundred thousand clones; around nine tenths are singletons. The specimen was PBMCs or T cells enriched from blood (not recorded which). The receptors shown here come from a woman between 40 and 55 years old who had recovered from COVID-19. The CDR3 runs from the conserved cysteine through the conserved F or W. The D gene is left open where the match is weak. Rows give clone size only sometimes, using once, few, many, or a class for an expanded clone.

D gene	clone size	J gene	V gene	CDR3 DNA	CDR3 protein
TRBD1	NA	TRBJ1-4	TRBV7-2	TGTGCCAGCAGCCTCGGAGCTCACAGGGGGGAAAGAAATGAAAAACTGTTTTTT	CASSLGAHRGERNEKLFF
TRBD1	NA	TRBJ2-3	TRBV9	TGTGCCAGCAGCGTAGCCCCGGACAGGGAAAGCACAGATACGCAGTATTTT	CASSVAPDRESTDTQYF
NA	once	TRBJ1-2	TRBV5-1	TGCGCCAGCAGCTTGGCAGGGGATGGCTACACCTTC	CASSLAGDGYTF
TRBD1	NA	TRBJ2-5	TRBV29-1	TGCAGCGTTCTCAATTATGACAGGGGGCGAGAGACCCAGTACTTC	CSVLNYDRGRETQYF
TRBD1	NA	TRBJ2-7	TRBV19	TGTGCCAGTAGTATCGGACAGGGAAAATTGTACGAGCAGTACTTC	CASSIGQGKLYEQYF
NA	NA	TRBJ2-1	TRBV19	TGTGCCAGTAGTAGTATCAGGGGTGGTACTTACAATGAGCAGTTCTTC	CASSSIRGGTYNEQFF
TRBD1	NA	TRBJ1-1	TRBV7-9	TGTGCCAGCAGCTTACAGGGACAGGGAGGCGCTTTCTTT	CASSLQGQGGAFF
NA	few	TRBJ2-7	TRBV5-4	TGTGCCAGCAGCTTGGCCGGGACTGGGACCTACGAGCAGTACTTC	CASSLAGTGTYEQYF
NA	once	TRBJ1-2	TRBV2	TGTGCCAGCAGTGAAAACTGGCCCGCAGGGGCAATAGACTATGGCTACACCTTC	CASSENWPAGAIDYGYTF
NA	NA	TRBJ1-1	TRBV5-8	TGTGCCAGCACATCACACCGGGACACTGAAGCTTTCTTT	CASTSHRDTEAFF
NA	NA	TRBJ2-5	TRBV2	TGTGCCAGCAGTGAAGAAGGGAGAGAGACCCAGTACTTC	CASSEEGRETQYF
TRBD1	NA	TRBJ2-2	TRBV10-1	TGCGCCAGCAGAGATCAGGGGGCGACCGGGGAGCTGTTTTTT	CASRDQGATGELFF
TRBD2	NA	TRBJ2-3	TRBV6-2/TRBV6-3	TGTGCCAGCAGTTACTCCCGGCGGGGACTAGCGCGAGAAGATACGCAGTATTTT	CASSYSRRGLAREDTQYF
TRBD1	NA	TRBJ1-6	TRBV7-2	TGTGCCAGCAGCACGCGGACAGGGAGCTCCTATAATTCACCCCTCCACTTT	CASSTRTGSSYNSPLHF
NA	NA	TRBJ1-1	TRBV19	TGTGCCTCCCGGGGGAGGGGGGGGAGGAACACTGAAGCTTTCTTT	CASRGRGGRNTEAFF
NA	NA	TRBJ2-7	TRBV3-1/TRBV3-2	TGTGCCAGCAGCCACAACTCCTACGAGCAGTACTTC	CASSHNSYEQYF
NA	NA	TRBJ1-1	TRBV5-1	TGCGCCAGCAGCTTGGGGGCCCTATCCAAATTGAACACTGAAGCTTTCTTT	CASSLGALSKLNTEAFF
TRBD1	NA	TRBJ2-1	TRBV27	TGTGCCAGCAGTCTACCGGCCGGGACAGGGTCCTACAATGAGCAGTTCTTC	CASSLPAGTGSYNEQFF
NA	NA	TRBJ2-2	TRBV2	TGTGCCAGCATTAGTAACGGGAGATACGGGGAGCTGTTTTTT	CASISNGRYGELFF
NA	few	TRBJ2-2	TRBV29-1	TGCAGCGTTGAACGTGGGCCCGGGGAGCTGTTTTTT	CSVERGPGELFF
NA	NA	TRBJ1-1	TRBV7-6	TGTGCCAGCAGCTTAGGTACGGGGGTGAGCTTCGCTGAAGCTTTCTTT	CASSLGTGVSFAEAFF
NA	NA	TRBJ2-5	TRBV9	TGTGCCAGCAGCGTAGGGTCAGCCGGAGGCCAAGAGACCCAGTACTTC	CASSVGSAGGQETQYF
NA	once	TRBJ1-1	TRBV9	TGTGCCAGCAGCGTAGCTGGGCAGGGCCCAATCAATGGTGAAGCTTTCTTT	CASSVAGQGPINGEAFF
NA	NA	TRBJ2-5	TRBV18	TGTGCCAGCTCACCAGGGGCCCGAGAGACCCAGTACTTC	CASSPGARETQYF
TRBD2	NA	TRBJ2-1	TRBV28	TGTGCCAGCATTTTTCCGACTAGCGGACTCAATGAGCAGTTCTTC	CASIFPTSGLNEQFF
NA	NA	TRBJ2-3	TRBV27	TGTGCCAGCAGTTTAAGTGCACAAGATACGCAGTATTTT	CASSLSAQDTQYF
NA	NA	TRBJ1-1	TRBV29-1	TGCAGCGTCCATAATGGGGGGGAGAACACTGAAGCTTTCTTT	CSVHNGGENTEAFF
NA	NA	TRBJ2-2	TRBV9	TGTGCCAGCGAAACACAGACGAACACCGGGGAGCTGTTTTTT	CASETQTNTGELFF
TRBD2	NA	TRBJ2-3	TRBV27	TGTGCCAGCAGTTTTTGCGGTAAGCGGGAGGGCCCAGATACGCAGTATTTT	CASSFCGKREGPDTQYF
NA	NA	TRBJ2-1	TRBV9	TGTGCCAGCAGCGTTTGGGGGGACAGTAATGATGAGCAGTTCTTC	CASSVWGDSNDEQFF
NA	NA	TRBJ2-7	TRBV4-1	TGCGCCAGCAGCCCTTGGCTGGGCAGATCCTACGAGCAGTACTTC	CASSPWLGRSYEQYF
NA	NA	TRBJ1-1	TRBV7-2	TGTGCCAGCAGCTTAGTGTCAGGGCCTGAAGCTTTCTTT	CASSLVSGPEAFF
NA	once	TRBJ2-2	TRBV4-1	TGCGCCAGCAGCCAAGGTACAGGGACGGCCACCGGGGAGCTGTTTTTT	CASSQGTGTATGELFF
NA	NA	TRBJ2-7	TRBV4-3	TGCGCCAGCAGCCAAGGTTTCGCGGGAAGTCGGGACGAGCAGTACTTC	CASSQGFAGSRDEQYF
NA	NA	TRBJ1-6	TRBV7-2	TGTGCCAGCAGCTTCACAGGGAATGGTTCACCCCTCCACTTT	CASSFTGNGSPLHF